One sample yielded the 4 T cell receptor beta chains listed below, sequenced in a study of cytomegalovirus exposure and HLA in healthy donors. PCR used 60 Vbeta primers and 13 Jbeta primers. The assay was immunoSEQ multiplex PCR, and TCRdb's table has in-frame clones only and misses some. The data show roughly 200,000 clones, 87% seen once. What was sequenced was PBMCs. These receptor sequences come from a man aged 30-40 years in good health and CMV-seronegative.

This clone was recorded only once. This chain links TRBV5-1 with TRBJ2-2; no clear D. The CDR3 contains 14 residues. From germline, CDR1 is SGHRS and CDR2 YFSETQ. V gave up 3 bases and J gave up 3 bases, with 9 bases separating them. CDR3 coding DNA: TGCGCCAGCAGCTCCACGAGTCACACCGGGGAGCTGTTTTTT. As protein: CASSSTSHTGELFF.

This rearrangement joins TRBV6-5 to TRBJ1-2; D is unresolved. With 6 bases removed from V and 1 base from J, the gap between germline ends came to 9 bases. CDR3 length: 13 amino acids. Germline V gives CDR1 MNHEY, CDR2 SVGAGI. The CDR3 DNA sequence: TGTGCCAGCAGCGCGGGGATTAACTATGGCTACACCTTC. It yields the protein CASSAGINYGYTF.

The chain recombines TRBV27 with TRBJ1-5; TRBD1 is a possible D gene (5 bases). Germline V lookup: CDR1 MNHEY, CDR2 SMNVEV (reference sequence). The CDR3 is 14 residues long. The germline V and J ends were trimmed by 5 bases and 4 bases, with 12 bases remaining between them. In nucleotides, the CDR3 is TGTGCCAGCAGTCCCAGGGTGGAGAATCAGCCCCAGCATTTT. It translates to CASSPRVENQPQHF.

The DNA of the CDR3 is TGTGCCAGCAGCTTAGGACAGTCCGATGAAAAACTGTTTTTT. Protein: CASSLGQSDEKLFF. This chain connects TRBV7-9 to TRBJ1-4, with TRBD1 as a possible D gene (5 bases). The CDR3 sequence is 14 residues long. V was trimmed by 1 base and J by 6 bases, leaving 9 bases between them. Germline V CDR1 and CDR2: SEHNR, FQNEAQ (reference sequence).